This T cell receptor beta chain was retrieved from a study of T cell repertoires in aging, cancer and after chemotherapy. The wider study: The full dataset contained about 10 million TCR reads.

A mixed TRB-A/B primer pool amplified rearranged TRB by multiplex touch-down PCR. TCRdb reanalysed the multiplex PCR reads using MiXCR and keeps one entry per CDR3 protein. Found here are approximately 10,000 distinct CDR3 sequences, approximately 46% of them singletons; the top ten hold about 6.9%. Study-level findings and limits: Age-matched healthy donors had significantly more diverse, less clonal blood TCR repertoires than untreated cancer patients. Median generation probability rose over the chemotherapy interval in each cancer cohort, suggesting rebound thymic output.

The sample holds a few counts of this clonotype. Its cognate antigen is unknown. The germline V gene encodes CDR1 MRHNA and CDR2 SNTAGT. The length of the CDR3 is 14 residues. V gave up 0 bases and J gave up 4 bases, with 6 bases separating them. Amplification of TCR beta used genomic DNA extracted from peripheral blood. This sequence joins TRBV6-4 and TRBJ2-2; D is unresolved. This clonotype was obtained from a human donor in good health. The sample consisted of blood. CDR3 loop: CASSDSMFTGELFF. The CDR3 DNA reads as TGTGCCAGCAGTGACTCGATGTTCACCGGGGAGCTGTTTTTT.